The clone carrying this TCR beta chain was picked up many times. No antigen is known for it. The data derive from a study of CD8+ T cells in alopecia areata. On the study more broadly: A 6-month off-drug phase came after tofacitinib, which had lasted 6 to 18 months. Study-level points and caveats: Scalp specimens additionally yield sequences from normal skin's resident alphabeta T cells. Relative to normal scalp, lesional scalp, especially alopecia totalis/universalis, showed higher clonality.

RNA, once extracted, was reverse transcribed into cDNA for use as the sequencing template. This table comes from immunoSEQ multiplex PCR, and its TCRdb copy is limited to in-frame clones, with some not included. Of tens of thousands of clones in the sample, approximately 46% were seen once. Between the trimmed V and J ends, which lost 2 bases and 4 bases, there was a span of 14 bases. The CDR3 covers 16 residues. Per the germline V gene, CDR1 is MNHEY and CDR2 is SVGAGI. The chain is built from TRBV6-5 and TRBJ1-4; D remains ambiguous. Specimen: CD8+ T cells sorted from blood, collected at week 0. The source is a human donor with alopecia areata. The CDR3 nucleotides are TGTGCCAGCAGTTACAATGCGGCAGCCCATAATGAAAAACTGTTTTTT. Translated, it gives CASSYNAAAHNEKLFF.